The sample holds a few counts of the clone carrying this T cell receptor (beta chain). Antigen specificity is unknown. The CDR3 spans 13 residues. V lost 7 bases and J lost 4, with 14 bases in between. Germline CDR1 SGHVS, CDR2 FQNEAQ. The data were taken from a study of T cells in Graves' hyperthyroidism and ophthalmopathy. The study's findings and limits: Onset of ophthalmopathy came a median roughly 6.5 months after the model predicted it.

The CDR3 regions of TCR beta were amplified from RNA transcripts. First-round RT-PCR of the TCR CDR3 relied on the HTBI primer set. TCRdb independently ran MiXCR on the multiplex PCR reads; one entry per CDR3 protein. The data hold 300,000 to 400,000 distinct CDR3 sequences, with 15% to 20% observed a single time. If no ophthalmopathy progression occurred within 18 months, Graves' hyperthyroidism was stable. Patients were excluded because of uncontrolled infection, other autoimmune disease, pregnancy or lactation. Thyroid ultrasound and orbital computed tomography, with clinical symptoms and serum thyroxine and TRAb, informed diagnoses.

The chain couples TRBV7-8 to TRBJ2-7; D possibly corresponds to TRBD1 (5 bases). The receptor was isolated from a woman in her forties or fifties with Graves' hyperthyroidism. Material for sequencing was blood. CDR3 DNA: TGTGCCAGCACCGGCAGGGTGGTTTACGAGCAGTACTTC. The encoded protein is CASTGRVVYEQYF.